This TCR beta chain was recovered during a study of blood T cells in healthy people across ages. Overall study findings and caveats: Any conclusive comparison of naive versus antigen-experienced cells was prevented by using unsorted PBMCs.

In this sample, this clonotype turned up once. As yet, its antigen is unknown. Healthy Russian Caucasian donors spanned ages about 6 to 100 years. A J-beta primer mix and a sample-barcoded 5' primer were used in a second PCR of about 7 to 11 cycles. Every cDNA molecule bore a tag from a template-switch adaptor containing 12 random nucleotides. TCRdb processed the 5' RACE reads anew with MiXCR; each CDR3 protein has one entry. The table records about 1.8 million distinct CDR3 sequences, 49% of them present only once. The V end lost 0 bases, the J end lost 6 bases, and 17 bases lay between the germline ends. The CDR3 is 17 amino acids. Germline assignment: CDR1 LGHNA and CDR2 YNFKEQ.

Sequenced material: blood. The clonotype originates from a woman aged 40 to 50 in good health. The chain uses TRBV4-2 and TRBJ1-4; a weak D match, TRBD1 (5 bases). The CDR3 here is CASSQDRRRGGDEKLFF. CDR3 sequence (DNA): TGTGCCAGCAGCCAAGATAGGAGGAGGGGCGGAGATGAAAAACTGTTTTTT.